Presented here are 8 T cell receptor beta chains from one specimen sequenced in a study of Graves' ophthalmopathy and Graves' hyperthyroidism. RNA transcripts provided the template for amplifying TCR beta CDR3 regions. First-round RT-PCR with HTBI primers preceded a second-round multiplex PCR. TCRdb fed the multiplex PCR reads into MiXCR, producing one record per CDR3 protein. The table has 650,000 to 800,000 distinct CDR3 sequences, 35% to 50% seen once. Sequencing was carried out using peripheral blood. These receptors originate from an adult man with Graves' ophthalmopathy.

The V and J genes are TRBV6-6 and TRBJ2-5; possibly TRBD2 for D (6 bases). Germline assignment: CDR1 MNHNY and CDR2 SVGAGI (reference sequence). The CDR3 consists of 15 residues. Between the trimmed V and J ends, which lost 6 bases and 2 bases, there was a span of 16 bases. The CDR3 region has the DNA TGTGCCAGCAGCACCGGGACTGTCCCGCAAGAGACCCAGTACTTC. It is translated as CASSTGTVPQETQYF.

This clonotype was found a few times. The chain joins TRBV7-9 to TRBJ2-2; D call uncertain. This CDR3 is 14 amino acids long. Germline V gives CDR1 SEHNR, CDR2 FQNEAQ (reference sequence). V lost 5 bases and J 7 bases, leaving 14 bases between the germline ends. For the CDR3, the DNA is TGTGCCAGCAGCCAAGAGAGCCAGATCGGGGAGCTGTTTTTT. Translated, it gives CASSQESQIGELFF.

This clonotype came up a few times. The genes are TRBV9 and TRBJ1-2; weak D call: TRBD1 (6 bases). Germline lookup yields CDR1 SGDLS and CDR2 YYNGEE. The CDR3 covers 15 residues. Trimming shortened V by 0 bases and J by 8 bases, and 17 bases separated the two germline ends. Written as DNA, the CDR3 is TGTGCCAGCAGCGTAGCTGGACAGAACTCGGGCGGCTACACCTTC. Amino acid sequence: CASSVAGQNSGGYTF.

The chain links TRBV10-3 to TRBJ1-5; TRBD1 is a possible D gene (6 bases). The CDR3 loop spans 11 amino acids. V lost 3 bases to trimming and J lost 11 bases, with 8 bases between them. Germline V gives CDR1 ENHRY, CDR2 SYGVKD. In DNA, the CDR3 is TGTGCCATCAGTGACGGACAGACCCAGCATTTT. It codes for CAISDGQTQHF.

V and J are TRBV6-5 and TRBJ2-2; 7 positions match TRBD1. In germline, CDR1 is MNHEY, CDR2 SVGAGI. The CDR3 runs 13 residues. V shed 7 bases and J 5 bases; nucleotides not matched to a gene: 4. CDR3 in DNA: TGTGCCAGCACCTCGACAGGGACCGGGGAGCTGTTTTTT. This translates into CASTSTGTGELFF.

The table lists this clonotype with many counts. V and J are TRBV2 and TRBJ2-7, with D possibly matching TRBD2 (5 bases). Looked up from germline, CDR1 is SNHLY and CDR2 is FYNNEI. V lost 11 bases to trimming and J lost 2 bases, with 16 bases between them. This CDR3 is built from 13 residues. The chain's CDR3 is CAAADGRAYEQYF. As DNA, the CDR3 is TGTGCCGCAGCGGACGGTCGAGCCTACGAGCAGTACTTC.

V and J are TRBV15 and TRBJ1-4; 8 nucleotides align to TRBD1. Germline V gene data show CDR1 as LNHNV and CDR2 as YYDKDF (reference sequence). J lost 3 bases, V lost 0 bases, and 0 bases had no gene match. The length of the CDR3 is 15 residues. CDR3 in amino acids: CATSRDRGPNEKLFF. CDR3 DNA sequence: TGTGCCACCAGCAGAGACAGGGGGCCTAATGAAAAACTGTTTTTT.

CDR3 region: CASSVAGLAGGSETQYF. CDR3 in DNA: TGTGCCAGCAGCGTTGCTGGACTAGCGGGAGGGTCGGAGACCCAGTACTTC. The V call is TRBV9, the J call TRBJ2-5; TRBD2 matches 15 bases. Germline CDR1 SGDLS, CDR2 YYNGEE. The V and J ends lost 2 bases and 5 bases, in that order; junction bases with no gene match: 7. CDR3 length: 17 residues.